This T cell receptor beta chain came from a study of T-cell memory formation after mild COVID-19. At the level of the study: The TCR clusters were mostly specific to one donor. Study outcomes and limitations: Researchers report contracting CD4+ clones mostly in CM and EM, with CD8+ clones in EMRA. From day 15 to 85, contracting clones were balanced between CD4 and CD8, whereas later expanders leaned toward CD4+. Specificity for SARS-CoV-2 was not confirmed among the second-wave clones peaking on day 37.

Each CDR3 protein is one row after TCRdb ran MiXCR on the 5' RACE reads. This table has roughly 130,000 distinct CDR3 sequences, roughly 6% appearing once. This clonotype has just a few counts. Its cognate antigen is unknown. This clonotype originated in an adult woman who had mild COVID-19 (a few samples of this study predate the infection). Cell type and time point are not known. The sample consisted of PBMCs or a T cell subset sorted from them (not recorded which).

DNA of the CDR3: TGTGCCAGCAGTCACCGGGACGGCACCGGGGAGCTGTTTTTT. Amino acid sequence: CASSHRDGTGELFF. This rearrangement joins TRBV12-3 or TRBV12-4 to TRBJ2-2; D is possibly TRBD1 or TRBD2 (5 bases each). Trimming cost V 5 bases and J 4 bases, with 11 bases left between them. The CDR3 is made up of 14 amino acids.